This T cell receptor beta chain came from a study of cytomegalovirus exposure and HLA in healthy donors (dated by TCRdb to about 2017). As for the study more broadly: An earlier analysis of more than 550 of the donors reported about 300 Gb of sequence data and some 110 million unique TCR beta sequences obtained from around 190 million T cells. An early release that covered about 640 HLA-typed donors contained approximately 300 gigabases of sequencing data and about 93 million unique TCR sequences. Of the 350 to 450 genotyped donors, around 81% fell in the genetic ancestry cluster associated with self-reported Caucasian donors. The aim of the study was to test whether cataloging public T cell receptors could identify signatures of past pathogen exposure. Using immunosequencing, the study profiled T cell repertoires from about 610 subjects and related those repertoires to cytomegalovirus serostatus. Along with the roughly 670-subject first cohort, a separate validation cohort of over 90 different subjects was used. The study combined high-throughput TCR immunosequencing, statistical association of individual TCRs with disease status, and machine learning to predict cytomegalovirus infection status. A later analysis re-analyzed previously published TCR beta repertoires from 660 or so donors and added high-resolution HLA genotyping to study TCR occurrence patterns. Rather than using new phenotypic data, the later analysis identified candidate immune exposures from TCR beta sequences and from how often those sequences occurred across donors. To decide whether each TCR beta V gene segment behaved as functional or pseudogenic, an earlier analysis of approximately 620 of the donors relied on high-throughput TCR beta sequencing. Donor age, sex, ethnicity and CMV serostatus were compiled alongside the repertoire data. A later genetic analysis took genome-wide SNP genotypes for about three fifths of the roughly 700 donors and used that subset as a discovery cohort. All discovery cohort repertoires had been generated using a single sequencing platform. Class I and class II HLA loci were covered by the typing at four-digit resolution. Typing coverage differed by locus: A, B, C, DRB1 and DQB1 were typed in about 620-630 donors, DQA1 in 522, DPA1 in 600 to 610, and DPB1 in approximately 450. Five DR-DQ haplotypes were treated as single units for association and clustering because of strong linkage in the cohort. Among a few hundred genotyped donors of the cohort, an average of roughly 240,000 unique TCR beta nucleotide sequences were sequenced per donor, 15% to 20% of them non-productive. The research as a whole found: For the cohort, immune exposure information was limited to CMV serostatus. The sequencing pipeline was judged likely to have produced a cluster of highly shared sequence variants as a technical artifact. In both the original and validation cohorts, the classifier was reported to diagnose cytomegalovirus status with high specificity and sensitivity. Specific HLA alleles were associated with roughly 16,000 TCR beta sequences at a false discovery rate of 0.05 in a later analysis. A later genetic analysis reported fewer N-insertions in productive TCRs among donors in an Asian-associated ancestry cluster than the approximately 700-donor mean. In the study, 164 TCR beta chains were listed as associated with cytomegalovirus. Some IMGT-functional V segments, including TRBV6-2 and TRBV6-3, could not be told apart with the 87-base-pair reads, so those segments were excluded. Several of the top co-occurrence clusters appeared to be linked to parvovirus B19, influenza, CMV and Epstein-Barr virus, according to a later analysis. The presence/absence analyses assumed that sequencing depth was roughly uniform across donors, and that assumption may not be true. Assigning TCR associations to individual alleles was difficult when HLA alleles, especially DR and DQ, strongly co-occurred. A further reported finding was that TCR beta sequences accurately predicted the HLA-A and HLA-B alleles for most subjects in the first cohort. A later genetic analysis associated a missense DCLRE1C variant with V-gene and J-gene trimming of TCR beta chains, and an independent cohort replicated the association. In a later analysis, most CMV-associated TCR beta chains were found to appear HLA-restricted, with HLA associations seemingly driven largely by CMV exposure. Correlated functional status among segregating V segments might be attributable to linkage disequilibrium, but an unknown experimental factor could not be ruled out. A later analysis found that TCR association rates varied across HLA loci, with DRB1 alleles showing the most associated TCRs and HLA-C alleles the fewest. A later analysis found that HLA-associated TCR beta chains were more clonally expanded and had lower generation probabilities than equally common non-associated chains. In vitro tests confirmed that a few of the cytomegalovirus-associated TCR beta chains recognize cytomegalovirus antigens. Because HLA typing was unavailable for some donors at each locus, only the typed subset was used in association tests. It was suggested by the authors that the approach could potentially be generalized to other disease states and immunological phenotypes. An earlier analysis of around 500 of the donors showed that most TCR beta V segments appeared in productive rearrangements either about 87% or about 30% of the time, which broadly matched IMGT annotations. The earlier analysis of nearly 600 of the donors excluded 15 to 20 rarely observed V segments, including chromosome 9 orphons, because counts were too low. Only TCR beta chains were sequenced in this cohort, and the absence of alpha or paired-chain data limited detectable features. Most TCR sequences were seen in very few donors, while some public TCRs were found in many individuals.

The cohort comprised 710 or so healthy bone marrow donors. Cohort members were all nominally healthy when sampled, although unrecorded immune exposures were likely present. The donor tested CMV seronegative, placing the donor among the 352 seronegative members of the cohort. Each donor provided a peripheral blood sample, and peripheral blood mononuclear cells were used for TCR beta sequencing. The Qiagen DNeasy Blood Extraction Kit was used to extract genomic DNA from the blood cell samples. V is pared back by 2 bases and J by 3 bases, with 13 bases lying between the germline termini. The germline V gene provides CDR1 SNHLY and CDR2 FYNNEI. There are 15 amino acids in the CDR3, from cysteine to phenylalanine inclusive. Just the 45-base CDR3 DNA is kept, in frame starting at base 1. A remark on this clone: The antigen it binds to is not known. Base qualities were left out, and no much larger clone turns up one base away.

Libraries were constructed by the immunoSEQ multiplex PCR assay. For the multiplex PCR, a mixture combining 60 forward primers for TCR Vbeta segments and 13 reverse primers for TCR Jbeta segments was used. The CDR3 region of rearranged TCR beta genes was amplified from genomic DNA with a multiplex PCR assay. The Illumina HiSeq System was used to sequence the amplified TCR beta libraries as 87-base-pair reads. Per the source publication's procedure: A later analysis counted about 80 million unique TCR beta chains across the 550 to 800 repertoires, and around 9.9 million of these chains were shared by at least two donors. Raw reads were error-corrected and collapsed into unique sequences by a nearest-neighbor algorithm in which closely related sequences were merged to remove PCR and sequencing errors. CDR3 sequences were aligned to IMGT reference sequences to assign V, D and J gene segments. For a sequence to be retained, a match of at least six nucleotides was required to both a V gene segment and a J gene segment. Rearrangements were called productive when the CDR3 lacked stop codons and stayed in frame with V and J; all others were non-productive. Following IMGT convention, CDR3 was defined as the stretch from the second conserved V-encoded cysteine up to the conserved J-encoded phenylalanine. The earlier analysis of about 500 of the donors excluded sequences that lacked an unambiguous match to a single V gene segment. In an earlier analysis of 587 of the donors, a V segment was called functional when productive rearrangements were above 56.7%, and segregating when the standard deviation between donors exceeded 5%. A statistical classification framework was developed to diagnose cytomegalovirus status using the catalog of TCR beta chain sequences. A later analysis assigned V and J genes by comparing TCR nucleotide sequences with IMGT/GENE-DB human TR gene sequences. A later analysis assigned CDR3 sequences and most-parsimonious VDJ recombination scenarios with the TCRdist pipeline. In a later analysis, each TCR beta chain was defined by its CDR3 amino acid sequence together with its V-gene family, and reads lacking a unique V-gene family were excluded. As a way to deal with suspected cross-contamination and a sequencing artifact, a later analysis dropped over 550 nucleotide sequences that were highly shared and had low generation probability. In a later analysis, a clonal expansion index for each public chain was calculated from normalized within-repertoire ranks of inferred template counts. A later analysis computed generation probabilities with a VDJ recombination model fitted to out-of-frame rearrangements, and checked the results against IGoR. In a later analysis, TCR-TCR, TCR-HLA and TCR-CMV co-occurrence was scored with hypergeometric tests, and a repertoire-size bias correction was applied to TCR pairs. False discovery rates were estimated in a later analysis by permuting HLA or CMV assignments 20 times. A later analysis grouped co-occurring TCRs with DBSCAN, adding TCRdist sequence similarity when clustering within HLA-allele-positive subsets. Co-occurrence clustering excluded repertoires with fewer than 30,000 or more than 120,000 public chains, plus five with anomalous nucleotide sharing. TCRdb mirrors the immuneACCESS table, restricted to in-frame sequences. Some clones are absent from its copies; in checked studies, under half trace to an unresolved V gene, and the reason for the others is unknown. That table furnishes V, J and clone size, whereas the DNA furnished D and trimming. This sample has about 93,000 clones in its table, and over 75% of those were observed once. The leading ten clones occupy approximately 2% of the sample.

The receptor chain draws on TRBV2 and TRBJ1-2; no D gene can be assigned with confidence. The sample consisted of PBMCs. The clonotype originates from a boy aged 5-17 years in good health and CMV-seronegative. The CDR3 protein sequence reads: CASSERTAEDYGYTF. The DNA is as follows: TGTGCCAGCAGTGAACGTACGGCCGAGGACTATGGCTACACCTTC.